This note documents a single T cell receptor (beta chain) sequence. Its matching antigen is unknown. The source of the sample is a study of blood T cells in healthy people across ages. Findings and limits, study-wide: In these data, TCR beta diversity tracked strongly with naive T cell percentage.

A second PCR, run for about 7 to 12 cycles, used a sample-barcoded 5' primer plus a J-beta primer mix. Unique molecular identifiers of 12 random nucleotides labeled each cDNA. In TCRdb, the 5' RACE reads were re-called with MiXCR into one record per CDR3 protein. The table lists about 840,000 distinct CDR3 sequences, 29% of them singletons. Germline assignment: CDR1 SNHLY and CDR2 FYNNEI. There are 14 residues in the CDR3. The V and J ends lost 5 bases and 6 bases respectively, with 14 bases between them. Separately, the same data were catalogued under a study of T cells of mothers and their children. That work adds: The study recruited a few healthy Caucasian mothers and their six children as donors. In unrelated and related pairs, TCR recombination output is shaped in a similar way by thymic selection.

The sequence derives from a woman in her forties in good health. The sample comprised blood. The chain has TRBV2 and TRBJ1-5, with D perhaps matching TRBD1 (6 bases). CDR3 in amino acids: CASSFYRVGQPQHF. CDR3 DNA sequence: TGTGCCAGCAGTTTTTACAGGGTAGGTCAGCCCCAGCATTTT.